These T cell receptor beta chains were read from a single sample in a study of T cells in Graves' hyperthyroidism and ophthalmopathy. TCRdb re-analysed the multiplex PCR reads in MiXCR, keeping a single row per CDR3 protein. The table includes 250,000 to 300,000 distinct CDR3 sequences, roughly an eighth detected once. Sequencing was done on a sample of blood. The receptors here all came from a middle-aged woman with Graves' hyperthyroidism. The CDR3 runs from the conserved cysteine through the conserved F or W. The D gene is left open where the match is weak. Size is omitted from some rows. Given values are once, few, many or a class for expanded clones.

DNA,CDR3,D,J,size,V
TGTGCCAGTACCCCCCTCAGAAGGGGGGCCAACGTCCTGACTTTC,CASTPLRRGANVLTF,-,TRBJ2-6,few,TRBV19
TGTGCCAGCAGCTTGGTACGCGGGCTTGAGCAGTTCTTC,CASSLVRGLEQFF,-,TRBJ2-1,many,TRBV5-6
TGTGCCAGCAGTTTAGAGGCAGTTGATCTCTACAATGAGCAGTTCTTC,CASSLEAVDLYNEQFF,-,TRBJ2-1,many,TRBV28
TGTGCTAGCAGCCAGGGACTAGCGGGAGAGGGAAAGACCCAGTACTTC,CASSQGLAGEGKTQYF,TRBD2,TRBJ2-5,-,TRBV7-7
TGTGCCAGCAAAAGGGCCGGGCTAAACTCCTACAATGAGCAGTTCTTC,CASKRAGLNSYNEQFF,-,TRBJ2-1,many,TRBV12-3/TRBV12-4
TGTGCCAGTACGACTAGTCGCTTAGTGTCCGGGGAGCTGTTTTTT,CASTTSRLVSGELFF,-,TRBJ2-2,many,TRBV19
TGTGCCACCCGGCGGGCTAGCGGTTACAATGAGCAGTTCTTC,CATRRASGYNEQFF,TRBD2,TRBJ2-1,-,TRBV19
TGTGCCAGCAGTCTTGGACAGGGGCTCGGCACAGATACGCAGTATTTT,CASSLGQGLGTDTQYF,TRBD1,TRBJ2-3,many,TRBV12-3/TRBV12-4
TGTGCCAGCAGTCCCACCGACGACGCGTGGGGCAATGAGCAGTTCTTC,CASSPTDDAWGNEQFF,-,TRBJ2-1,-,TRBV27
TGTGCCAGCAGTAAAGGGCTCTCTGGAAACACCATATATTTT,CASSKGLSGNTIYF,-,TRBJ1-3,few,TRBV6-1
TGTGCCAGCACGTCAGGACTAGTGAACACCGGGGAGCTGTTTTTT,CASTSGLVNTGELFF,TRBD2,TRBJ2-2,few,TRBV3-1
TGTGCCAGCATCTCTGAGTCCCAGTACTTC,CASISESQYF,-,TRBJ2-5,few,TRBV6-1
TGTGCCAGCAGCTTACCTCCAGGACAAGAGACCCAGTACTTC,CASSLPPGQETQYF,-,TRBJ2-5,many,TRBV11-3
TGTGCCAGTAGTATAGACGGGGCTGGTGGGGTCAACGTCCTGACTTTC,CASSIDGAGGVNVLTF,-,TRBJ2-6,-,TRBV19
TGTGCCAGCGTTTCAGGGTGGCAGCCCCAGCATTTT,CASVSGWQPQHF,-,TRBJ1-5,many,TRBV6-1